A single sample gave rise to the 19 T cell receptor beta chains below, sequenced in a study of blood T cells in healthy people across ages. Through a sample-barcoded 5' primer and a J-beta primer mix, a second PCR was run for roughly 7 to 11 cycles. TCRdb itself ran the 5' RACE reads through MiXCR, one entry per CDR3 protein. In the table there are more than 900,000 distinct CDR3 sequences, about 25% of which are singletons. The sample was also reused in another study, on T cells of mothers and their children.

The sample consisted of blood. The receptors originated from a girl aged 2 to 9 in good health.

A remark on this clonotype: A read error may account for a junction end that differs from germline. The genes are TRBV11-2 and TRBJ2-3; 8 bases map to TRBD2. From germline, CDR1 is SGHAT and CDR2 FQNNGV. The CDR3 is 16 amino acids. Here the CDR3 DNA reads TGTGCCGGCAGGGTCTTTAGCGGGACTAGCACAGATACGCAGTATTTT. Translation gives CAGRVFSGTSTDTQYF.

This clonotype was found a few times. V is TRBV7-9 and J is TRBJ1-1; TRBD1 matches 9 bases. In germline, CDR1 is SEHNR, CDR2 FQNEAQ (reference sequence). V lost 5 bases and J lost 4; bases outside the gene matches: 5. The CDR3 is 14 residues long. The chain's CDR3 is CASSNPDRGTEAFF. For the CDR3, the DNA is TGTGCCAGCAGCAACCCGGACAGGGGCACTGAAGCTTTCTTT.

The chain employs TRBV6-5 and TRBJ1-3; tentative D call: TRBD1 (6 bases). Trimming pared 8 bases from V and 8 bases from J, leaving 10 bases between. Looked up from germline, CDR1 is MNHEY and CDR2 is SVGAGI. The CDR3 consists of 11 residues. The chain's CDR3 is CASSRGDTIYF. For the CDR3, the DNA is TGTGCCAGCTCGAGGGGGGACACCATATATTTT.

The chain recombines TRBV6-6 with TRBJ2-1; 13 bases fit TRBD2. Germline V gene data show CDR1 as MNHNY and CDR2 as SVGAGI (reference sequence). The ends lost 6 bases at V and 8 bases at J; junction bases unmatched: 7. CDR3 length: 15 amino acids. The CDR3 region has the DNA TGTGCCAGCAGGTCGGGACTAGCGGGGTTAGATGAGCAGTTCTTC. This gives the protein CASRSGLAGLDEQFF.

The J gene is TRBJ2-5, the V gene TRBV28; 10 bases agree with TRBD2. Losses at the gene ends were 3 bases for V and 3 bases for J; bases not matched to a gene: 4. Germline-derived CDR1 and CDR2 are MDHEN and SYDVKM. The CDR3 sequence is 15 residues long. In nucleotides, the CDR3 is TGTGCCAGCAGTTTCCCCGGACTAGCGGAAGAGACCCAGTACTTC. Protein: CASSFPGLAEETQYF.

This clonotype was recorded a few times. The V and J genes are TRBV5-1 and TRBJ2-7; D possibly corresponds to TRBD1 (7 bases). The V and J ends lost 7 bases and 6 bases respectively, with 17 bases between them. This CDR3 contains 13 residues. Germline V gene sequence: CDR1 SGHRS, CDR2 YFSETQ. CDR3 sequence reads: CASQDTGEAEQYF. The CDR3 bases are TGCGCCAGCCAAGATACAGGGGAGGCCGAGCAGTACTTC.

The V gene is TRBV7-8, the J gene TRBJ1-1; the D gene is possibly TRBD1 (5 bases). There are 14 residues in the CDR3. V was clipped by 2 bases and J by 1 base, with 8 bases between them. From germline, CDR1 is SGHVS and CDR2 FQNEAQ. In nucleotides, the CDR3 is TGTGCCAGCAGCTTATTCGGGGCGAACACTGAAGCTTTCTTT. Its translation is CASSLFGANTEAFF.

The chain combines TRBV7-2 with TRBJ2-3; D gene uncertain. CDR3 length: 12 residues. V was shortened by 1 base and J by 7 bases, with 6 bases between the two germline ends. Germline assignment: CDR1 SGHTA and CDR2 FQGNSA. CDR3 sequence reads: CASSLEPNTQYF. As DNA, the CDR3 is TGTGCCAGCAGCTTAGAGCCGAATACGCAGTATTTT.

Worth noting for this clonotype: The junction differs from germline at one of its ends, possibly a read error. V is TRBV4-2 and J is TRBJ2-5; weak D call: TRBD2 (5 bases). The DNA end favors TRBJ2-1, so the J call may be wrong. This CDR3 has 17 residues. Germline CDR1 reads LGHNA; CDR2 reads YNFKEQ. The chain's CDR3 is CASNQDPIPEGHNEQFF. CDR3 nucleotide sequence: TGTGCCAGCAACCAAGATCCGATCCCAGAGGGCCACAATGAGCAGTTCTTC.

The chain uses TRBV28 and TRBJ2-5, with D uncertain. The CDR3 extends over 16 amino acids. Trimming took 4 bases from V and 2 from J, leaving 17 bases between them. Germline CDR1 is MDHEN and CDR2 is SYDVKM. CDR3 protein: CASSYPGRNHQETQYF. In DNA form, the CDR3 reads TGTGCCAGCAGTTACCCGGGCAGGAACCATCAAGAGACCCAGTACTTC.

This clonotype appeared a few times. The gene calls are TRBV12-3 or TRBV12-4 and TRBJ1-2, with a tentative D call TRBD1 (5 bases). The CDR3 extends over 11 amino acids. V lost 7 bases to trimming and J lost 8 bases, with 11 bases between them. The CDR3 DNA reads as TGTGCCAGCATGTCCTCAGGGGGCTACACCTTC. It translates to CASMSSGGYTF.

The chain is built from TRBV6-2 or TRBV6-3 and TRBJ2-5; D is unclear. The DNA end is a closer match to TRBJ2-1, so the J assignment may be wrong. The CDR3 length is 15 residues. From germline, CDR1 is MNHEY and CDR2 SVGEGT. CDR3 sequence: CASSVRRRTYNEQFF. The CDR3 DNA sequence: TGTGCCAGCAGTGTCCGACGGCGGACCTACAATGAGCAGTTCTTC.

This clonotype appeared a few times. The CDR3 is CASGRWGDTEAFF. CDR3 coding DNA: TGCGCCAGCGGACGATGGGGCGACACTGAAGCTTTCTTT. The chain carries TRBV5-1 and TRBJ1-1, with D possibly matching TRBD1 (5 bases). CDR3 length: 13 residues. V was trimmed by 7 bases and J by 3 bases, leaving 13 bases between them. Germline values: CDR1 SGHRS, CDR2 YFSETQ.

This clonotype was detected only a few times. The CDR3 sequence is CASRLGTVTGKLFF. In nucleotides, the CDR3 is TGTGCCAGCAGACTAGGGACGGTCACCGGGAAACTGTTTTTT. The rearrangement uses TRBV6-5 and TRBJ1-4, with a tentative D call TRBD1 (5 bases). The CDR3 is 14 amino acids. Germline V CDR1 and CDR2: MNHEY, SVGAGI. V lost 6 bases and J lost 11, with 19 bases in between.

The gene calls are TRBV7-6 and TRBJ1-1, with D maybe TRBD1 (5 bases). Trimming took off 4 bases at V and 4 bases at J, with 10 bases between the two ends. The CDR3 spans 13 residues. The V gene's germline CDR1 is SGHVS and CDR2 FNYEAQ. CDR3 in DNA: TGTGCCAGCAGCTCCCGACAGCGCACTGAAGCTTTCTTT. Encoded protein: CASSSRQRTEAFF.

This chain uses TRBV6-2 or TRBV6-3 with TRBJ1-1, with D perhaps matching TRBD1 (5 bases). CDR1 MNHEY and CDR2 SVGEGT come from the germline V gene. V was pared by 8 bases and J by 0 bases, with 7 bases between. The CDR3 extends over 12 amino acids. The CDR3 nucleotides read TGTGCCAGCGTGGACATGAACACTGAAGCTTTCTTT. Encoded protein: CASVDMNTEAFF.

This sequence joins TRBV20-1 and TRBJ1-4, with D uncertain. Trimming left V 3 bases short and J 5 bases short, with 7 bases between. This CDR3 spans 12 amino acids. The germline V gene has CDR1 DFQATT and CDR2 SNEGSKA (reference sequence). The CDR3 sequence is CSARAANEKLFF. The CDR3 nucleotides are TGCAGTGCTAGGGCCGCAAATGAAAAACTGTTTTTT.

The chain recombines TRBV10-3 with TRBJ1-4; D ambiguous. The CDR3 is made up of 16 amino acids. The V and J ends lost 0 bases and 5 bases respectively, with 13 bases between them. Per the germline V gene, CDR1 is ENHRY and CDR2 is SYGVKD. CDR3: CAISESWEALNEKLFF. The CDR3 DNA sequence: TGTGCCATCAGTGAGTCGTGGGAGGCTTTGAATGAAAAACTGTTTTTT.

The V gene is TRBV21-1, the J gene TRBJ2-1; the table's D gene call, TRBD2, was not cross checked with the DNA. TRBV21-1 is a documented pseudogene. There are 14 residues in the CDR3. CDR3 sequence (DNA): TGTGCCAGCAGCGGGAGAGAGCGGGTGTATGAGCAGTTCTTC. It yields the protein CASSGRERVYEQFF.